The clone carrying this T cell receptor beta chain was picked up a small number of times. V lost 5 bases, J lost 3 bases, and 10 bases stayed unmatched. The CDR3 spans 15 residues. Germline CDR1 and CDR2: SGHTA and FQGTGA. PBMC libraries mostly used approximately 500 ng of input genomic DNA, with six replicates per sample. Using immunoSEQ multiplex PCR, the repertoire was profiled, and TCRdb retains in-frame clones only, with some absent. The sample contains tens of thousands of clones, approximately 80% of which appear only once. These data originate in a study of neoadjuvant anti-PD-1 for oral cavity cancer.

The material was PBMCs, obtained before nivolumab (anti-PD-1) treatment. The TCR comes from a person aged 35-79 years with oral cavity squamous cell carcinoma. The J gene is TRBJ2-7, the V gene TRBV7-3; 7 bases match TRBD1. This chain's CDR3 is CASSPGSGGFYEQYF. In nucleotides, the CDR3 is TGTGCCAGCAGCCCAGGCTCAGGGGGATTCTACGAGCAGTACTTC.